One sample yielded the 28 T cell receptor beta chains listed below, sequenced in a study of blood T cell repertoires in COVID-19. The repertoire was sequenced with immunoSEQ multiplex PCR; TCRdb's copy has only in-frame clones and lacks some. The sample yields 200,000 to 250,000 clones, about 90% seen once. Sequencing used peripheral blood. These receptors were obtained from a woman aged 55-70 years with acute or convalescent COVID-19.

This chain's CDR3 is CASSSTGLSEKLFF. The CDR3 region has the DNA TGTGCCAGTAGTTCAACAGGCCTGTCGGAAAAACTGTTTTTT. V is TRBV19 and J is TRBJ1-4, with D tentatively TRBD1 (5 bases). The V end lost 5 bases, the J end lost 8 bases, and 15 bases lay between the germline ends. The germline gives CDR1 LNHDA, CDR2 SQIVND (reference sequence). The CDR3 contains 14 residues.

The rearrangement links TRBV7-9 to TRBJ2-7; TRBD2 matches 9 bases. Germline CDR1 is SEHNR and CDR2 is FQNEAQ (reference sequence). The length of the CDR3 is 16 residues. The J segment lost 5 bases and the V segment lost 6 bases, leaving 14 bases of the junction unmatched. DNA for the CDR3: TGTGCCAGCAGACCACTAACCGGGACTAGCACGCACGAGCAGTACTTC. The encoded protein is CASRPLTGTSTHEQYF.

This clone appeared a single time. The chain has TRBV5-1 and TRBJ1-1; tentative D call: TRBD1 (6 bases). The length of the CDR3 is 16 residues. Germline assignment: CDR1 SGHRS and CDR2 YFSETQ. V lost 0 bases and J lost 1, with 13 bases in between. The CDR3 here is CASSLGDGQRNTEAFF. The CDR3, as DNA: TGCGCCAGCAGCTTGGGGGATGGACAGAGGAACACTGAAGCTTTCTTT.

V gene TRBV5-5 combines with J gene TRBJ1-4; D possibly corresponds to TRBD1 (6 bases). The CDR3 loop spans 18 amino acids. Germline V gene sequence: CDR1 SGHKS, CDR2 YYEKEE (reference sequence). Trimming shortened V by 5 bases and J by 3 bases, and 23 bases separated the two germline ends. The CDR3 here is CASRDADGRQDPNEKLFF. CDR3 nucleotide sequence: TGTGCCAGCAGGGATGCCGACGGTAGACAGGATCCTAATGAAAAACTGTTTTTT.

V usage is TRBV18 and J usage is TRBJ1-5, with TRBD1 matching 11 bases. The germline V gene has CDR1 KGHSH and CDR2 LQKENI. The CDR3 has 15 residues. Trimming removed 6 bases from V and 6 bases from J; junction bases left unmatched: 7. The CDR3 here is CASSQGQGASQPQHF. The CDR3 coding sequence is TGTGCCAGCTCTCAAGGACAGGGGGCGAGTCAGCCCCAGCATTTT. Full variable domain (missing parts from reference TRBV18 and TRBJ1-5): NAGVMQNPRHLVRRRGQEARLRCSPMKGHSHVYWYRQLPEEGLKFMVYLQKENIIDESGMPKERFSAEFPKEGPSILRIQQVVRGDSAAYFCASSQGQGASQPQHFGDGTRLSIL.

The rearrangement links TRBV6-6 to TRBJ1-2; 9 nucleotides match TRBD1. This CDR3 has 15 residues. With V trimmed by 0 bases and J by 8 bases, 7 bases remained unmatched. Germline loops: CDR1 MNHNY, CDR2 SVGAGI (reference sequence). The CDR3: CASSYSSGTGIGYTF. Here the CDR3 DNA reads TGTGCCAGCAGTTACTCCTCCGGGACAGGGATCGGCTACACCTTC.

V gene TRBV5-1 combines with J gene TRBJ1-6; TRBD1 agrees at 9 bases. Per germline, CDR1 SGHRS and CDR2 YFSETQ. V was pared by 0 bases and J by 6 bases, with 4 bases of the junction left unmatched. The CDR3 runs 16 residues. In DNA, the CDR3 is TGCGCCAGCAGCTTGGTAACAGGGGGCTCTAATTCACCCCTCCACTTT. This sequence encodes CASSLVTGGSNSPLHF.

This chain connects TRBV7-3 to TRBJ1-5, with TRBD1 identical over 9 bases. Germline V lookup: CDR1 SGHTA, CDR2 FQGTGA. The V gene end was trimmed by 5 bases and the J gene end by 4 bases; junction bases not matched to a gene: 9. This CDR3 spans 16 amino acids. DNA for the CDR3: TGTGCCAGCAGCGCTGAGGGACAGGGCCGGAATCAGCCCCAGCATTTT. It is translated as CASSAEGQGRNQPQHF.

The chain uses TRBV18 and TRBJ2-2; maybe TRBD2 (6 bases). CDR3 length equals 13 residues. Germline V gives CDR1 KGHSH, CDR2 LQKENI. V dropped 6 bases and J dropped 3 bases, with 8 bases sitting between them. In DNA form, the CDR3 reads TGTGCCAGCTCTAAGCGGGACACCGGGGAGCTGTTTTTT. Protein sequence: CASSKRDTGELFF.

This rearrangement joins TRBV5-1 to TRBJ2-3; 7 positions agree with TRBD2. CDR3 length: 14 amino acids. Per germline, CDR1 SGHRS and CDR2 YFSETQ. V dropped 6 bases and J dropped 1; count of bases not matched to a gene: 5. The CDR3: CASTVSGGTDTQYF. DNA for the CDR3: TGCGCCAGCACTGTCAGCGGGGGCACAGATACGCAGTATTTT.

This chain connects TRBV19 to TRBJ2-4; D might be TRBD2 (5 bases). The germline gives CDR1 LNHDA, CDR2 SQIVND (reference sequence). V lost 1 base to trimming and J lost 4 bases, with 20 bases between them. The CDR3 runs to 18 residues. The CDR3 bases are TGTGCCAGTAGTATAGGTGGACCGACCGGGGTAGGGAAAAACATTCAGTACTTC. It codes for CASSIGGPTGVGKNIQYF.

V usage is TRBV7-2 and J usage is TRBJ1-3; D is possibly TRBD1 (5 bases). V lost 5 bases to trimming and J lost 3 bases, with 14 bases between them. Germline-derived CDR1 and CDR2 are SGHTA and FQGNSA. The CDR3 totals 15 residues. The CDR3 nucleotides are TGTGCCAGCAGCGACGGGGGAGTGGGTGGAAACACCATATATTTT. Translated: CASSDGGVGGNTIYF.

The rearrangement uses TRBV24-1 and TRBJ1-6; 8 bases are a match to TRBD1. CDR1 is KGHDR, CDR2 SFDVKD, per germline. The CDR3 has 17 amino acids. Losses at the gene ends were 4 bases for V and 3 bases for J; bases not matched to a gene: 7. This CDR3 reads CATSESGTGSYNSPLHF. DNA for the CDR3: TGTGCCACCAGTGAGTCCGGGACAGGAAGCTATAATTCACCCCTCCACTTT.

V is TRBV7-8 and J is TRBJ1-1; D remains ambiguous. CDR3 size: 14 residues. In germline, CDR1 is SGHVS, CDR2 FQNEAQ. V was clipped by 2 bases and J by 7 bases, with 14 bases between them. CDR3 residues: CASSLWSTADEAFF. In nucleotides, the CDR3 is TGTGCCAGCAGCTTATGGAGTACGGCTGATGAAGCTTTCTTT.

V usage is TRBV30 and J usage is TRBJ2-2, with D unresolved. V shed 0 bases and J shed 6 bases, with 11 bases lying between them. The CDR3 extends over 14 amino acids. Germline values: CDR1 GTSNPN, CDR2 SVGIG (reference sequence). CDR3 in DNA: TGTGCCTGGAGTGTACGCCCTCGAGCCGGGGAGCTGTTTTTT. It is translated as CAWSVRPRAGELFF.

The count of this clone is one. This sequence joins TRBV27 and TRBJ2-7; 7 positions match TRBD1. The germline gives CDR1 MNHEY, CDR2 SMNVEV (reference sequence). The CDR3 extends over 15 amino acids. Germline trimming cut 4 bases from V and 3 bases from J; bases unmatched to any gene: 9. The CDR3 region is CASSSRTGRGYEQYF. The CDR3 nucleotides read TGTGCCAGCAGTTCACGGACAGGTAGGGGCTACGAGCAGTACTTC.

The chain couples TRBV18 to TRBJ2-1, with unresolved D. Germline CDR1 is KGHSH and CDR2 is LQKENI. The CDR3 runs to 16 residues. Trimming cost V 6 bases and J 2 bases, with 17 bases left between them. CDR3 residues: CASSNALSRTYNEQFF. The DNA of the CDR3 is TGTGCCAGCTCGAACGCTCTCTCGCGCACCTACAATGAGCAGTTCTTC.

The chain couples TRBV27 to TRBJ2-7; 7 bases agree with TRBD2. This CDR3 comprises 15 residues. V was clipped by 0 bases and J by 6 bases; unmatched bases: 8. CDR1 MNHEY and CDR2 SMNVEV come from the germline V gene (reference sequence). The CDR3: CASSLSAGFSFEQYF. The CDR3 coding sequence is TGTGCCAGCAGTTTATCAGCGGGGTTTTCATTCGAGCAGTACTTC.

V gene TRBV29-1 combines with J gene TRBJ2-6; TRBD2 is a possible D gene (6 bases). Trimming removed 7 bases at V and 0 bases at J, with 16 bases between. The CDR3 covers 16 residues. The V gene's germline CDR1 is SQVTM and CDR2 ANQGSEA. The CDR3 nucleotides are TGCAGCGCAACCGGGACTCGTACCTCTGGGGCCAACGTCCTGACTTTC. Its protein is CSATGTRTSGANVLTF.

This clone was observed a handful of times. The CDR3 region is CASSLEQGARYGYTF. In DNA form, the CDR3 reads TGCGCCAGCAGCTTAGAACAGGGGGCGAGGTATGGCTACACCTTC. The V and J genes are TRBV5-1 and TRBJ1-2, with 9 nucleotides matching TRBD1. After removal of 2 bases from V and 5 bases from J, the junction contained 7 bases not matched to a gene. Germline V gene data show CDR1 as SGHRS and CDR2 as YFSETQ. This CDR3 comprises 15 residues.

The rearrangement uses TRBV7-3 and TRBJ1-3; D unresolved. V lost 2 bases, J lost 0 bases, and 8 bases lay in between. Germline assignment: CDR1 SGHTA and CDR2 FQGTGA. This CDR3 has 15 residues. The CDR3 sequence: CASSLLGTSGNTIYF. In DNA, the CDR3 is TGTGCCAGCAGCTTATTGGGCACCTCTGGAAACACCATATATTTT.

This clone was seen once. The chain is built from TRBV10-3 and TRBJ1-6, with D perhaps TRBD1 (6 bases). The CDR3 spans 15 residues. CDR1 and CDR2 from the germline V gene are ENHRY and SYGVKD. Between the trimmed V and J ends, which lost 9 bases and 2 bases, there was a span of 14 bases. The CDR3 here is CAIGRGAAYNSPLHF. The DNA for the CDR3 is TGTGCCATTGGTCGGGGGGCTGCCTATAATTCACCCCTCCACTTT.

The rearrangement joins TRBV5-1 to TRBJ1-5; unclear D gene. The V end was cut by 4 bases, the J end by 7 bases, with 12 bases between. Germline CDR1 and CDR2: SGHRS and YFSETQ. The CDR3 length is 13 residues. In nucleotides, the CDR3 is TGCGCCAGCAGCAAGGACGGGAGCCAGCCCCAGCATTTT. It encodes CASSKDGSQPQHF.

This chain joins TRBV3-1 (or the pseudogene TRBV3-2) and TRBJ1-4, with TRBD1 matching over 12 bases. The CDR3 covers 18 residues. V was clipped by 2 bases and J by 7 bases; unmatched bases: 11. Germline CDR1 LGHDT, CDR2 YNNKEL (reference sequence). CDR3 bases: TGTGCCAGCAGCCAACATCCGGGACAGGGGGCCCTGGGTGAAAAACTGTTTTTT. This encodes CASSQHPGQGALGEKLFF.

The chain couples TRBV7-2 to TRBJ1-1; D remains ambiguous. Germline-derived CDR1 and CDR2 are SGHTA and FQGNSA. The V end was cut by 1 base, the J end by 0 bases, with 9 bases between. The CDR3 is 15 amino acids. CDR3 protein: CASSLVPGLNTEAFF. The CDR3 coding sequence is TGTGCCAGCAGCTTAGTGCCGGGTTTGAACACTGAAGCTTTCTTT.

This clone was seen only a few times. The J gene is TRBJ2-1, the V gene TRBV7-2, with a possible D match to TRBD2 (5 bases). Trimming left V 3 bases short and J 5 bases short, with 17 bases between. Germline V gene data show CDR1 as SGHTA and CDR2 as FQGNSA. CDR3 length: 16 amino acids. This chain's CDR3 is CASSFPQEDPNNEQFF. CDR3 bases: TGTGCCAGCAGCTTTCCGCAGGAGGATCCGAACAATGAGCAGTTCTTC. Supplemented by reference TRBV7-2 and TRBJ2-1, the full variable domain reads GAGVSQSPSNKVTEKGKDVELRCDPISGHTALYWYRQSLGQGLEFLIYFQGNSAPDKSGLPSDRFSAERTGGSVSTLTIQRTQQEDSAVYLCASSFPQEDPNNEQFFGPGTRLTVL.

The chain recombines TRBV2 with TRBJ1-1; D is unresolved. Trimming pared 6 bases from V and 6 bases from J, leaving 8 bases between. The CDR3 contains 11 residues. Germline V gives CDR1 SNHLY, CDR2 FYNNEI. Here the CDR3 reads CASRYGAEAFF. CDR3 DNA: TGTGCCAGCAGATATGGAGCTGAAGCTTTCTTT.

The genes are TRBV28 and TRBJ1-3; TRBD1 might be the D (5 bases). Trimming stripped 2 bases from V and 0 bases from J, with 8 bases between. CDR3 length: 15 residues. Germline lookup yields CDR1 MDHEN and CDR2 SYDVKM. The CDR3 here is CASSLHTGSGNTIYF. The CDR3 DNA sequence: TGTGCCAGCAGTTTACACACAGGCTCTGGAAACACCATATATTTT. The full variable domain, in which reference TRBV28 and TRBJ1-3 provide the parts outside the CDR3, is DVKVTQSSRYLVKRTGEKVFLECVQDMDHENMFWYRQDPGLGLRLIYFSYDVKMKEKGDIPEGYSVSREKKERFSLILESASTNQTSMYLCASSLHTGSGNTIYFGEGSWLTVV.